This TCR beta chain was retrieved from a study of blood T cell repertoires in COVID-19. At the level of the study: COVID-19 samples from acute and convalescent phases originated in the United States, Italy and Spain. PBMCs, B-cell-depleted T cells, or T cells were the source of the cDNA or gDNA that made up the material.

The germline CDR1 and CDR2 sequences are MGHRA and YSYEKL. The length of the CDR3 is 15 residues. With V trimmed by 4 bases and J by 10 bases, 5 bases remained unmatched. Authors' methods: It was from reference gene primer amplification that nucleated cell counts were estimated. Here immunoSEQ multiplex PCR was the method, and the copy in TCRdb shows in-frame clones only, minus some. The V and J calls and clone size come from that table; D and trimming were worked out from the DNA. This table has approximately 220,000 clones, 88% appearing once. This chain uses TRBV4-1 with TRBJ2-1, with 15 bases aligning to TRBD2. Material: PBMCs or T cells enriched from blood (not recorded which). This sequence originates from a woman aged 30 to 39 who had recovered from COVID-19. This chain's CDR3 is CASSPGLAGGFEQFF. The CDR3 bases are TGCGCCAGCAGCCCGGGACTAGCGGGGGGATTCGAGCAGTTCTTC.